This T cell receptor beta chain was profiled in a study of blood T cell repertoires in COVID-19. Study overall: Sites in the United States, Italy and Spain provided acute and convalescent COVID-19 samples. The analysed material was cDNA or gDNA that came from T cells, B-cell-depleted T cells, or PBMCs.

The germline V gene has CDR1 MNHEY and CDR2 SMNVEV (reference sequence). The CDR3 totals 13 residues. With 7 bases clipped from V and 9 bases from J, the junction kept 8 bases outside the gene matches. In the original analysis: Nucleated cell counts were estimated from reference gene primer amplification. Repertoires were generated with immunoSEQ multiplex PCR, while TCRdb's copy carries only in-frame clones and drops some. The DNA was the basis for D and trimming; V, J and clone size are from that table. The table shows tens of thousands of clones, with around nine tenths occurring only once. Sequences were obtained from peripheral blood. The rearrangement joins TRBV27 to TRBJ2-4; 8 bases are a match to TRBD1. The receptor was derived from a man aged 55 to 70 with active or convalescent COVID-19. This CDR3 is CASTGTGSGIQYF. DNA of the CDR3: TGTGCCAGCACCGGGACAGGATCGGGCATTCAGTACTTC.